The 12 T cell receptor beta chains given below trace back to one sample, sequenced in a study of blood T cell repertoires in COVID-19. Profiled with immunoSEQ multiplex PCR; TCRdb holds only in-frame clones, not every one. The table includes hundreds of thousands of clones, roughly 84% detected once. Source material: peripheral blood. The source of these receptors is a man between 35 and 55 years old with acute or convalescent COVID-19.

V is TRBV5-4 and J is TRBJ2-3; 7 bases are shared with TRBD1. V lost 0 bases, J lost 2 bases, and 6 bases stayed unmatched. The germline CDR1 and CDR2 sequences are SGHNT and YYREEE (reference sequence). CDR3 length: 16 amino acids. The CDR3 loop reads CASSLGQGILTDTQYF. The CDR3 DNA follows: TGTGCCAGCAGCTTGGGACAGGGAATACTCACAGATACGCAGTATTTT.

The CDR3, as DNA: TGTGCCAGCAGTTACGGGTGGGGGCAAAACACTGAAGCTTTCTTT. It codes for CASSYGWGQNTEAFF. This chain connects TRBV6-5 to TRBJ1-1; a possible D gene is TRBD1 (6 bases). Germline values: CDR1 MNHEY, CDR2 SVGAGI. The V and J ends lost 2 bases and 2 bases respectively, with 12 bases between them. CDR3 length: 15 residues.

V gene TRBV2 combines with J gene TRBJ2-5; possible D gene TRBD1, 5 bases. CDR1 and CDR2 from the germline V gene are SNHLY and FYNNEI. Trimming removed 5 bases from V and 2 bases from J, with 9 bases in between. This CDR3 is 13 amino acids long. The chain's CDR3 is CASSRQLQETQYF. The CDR3 coding sequence is TGTGCCAGCAGTCGACAGTTGCAAGAGACCCAGTACTTC.

As to this clone: The junction departs from the called germline gene at one end, perhaps through a read error. This rearrangement joins TRBV29-1 to TRBJ1-1; D ambiguous. CDR1 and CDR2 (germline): SQVTM, ANQGSEA. The CDR3 is 10 amino acids. CDR3 DNA: TGCAGCGTCATGAACAGTGAAGCTTTCTTT. As protein: CSVMNSEAFF.

This rearrangement joins TRBV2 to TRBJ2-2, with TRBD2 as a possible D gene (6 bases). Per germline, CDR1 SNHLY and CDR2 FYNNEI. The CDR3 extends over 15 amino acids. V was shortened by 5 bases and J by 6 bases, with 16 bases between the two germline ends. In DNA form, the CDR3 reads TGTGCCAGCAGTCCGGGTGGGGGGTTCCCCGGGGAGCTGTTTTTT. This encodes CASSPGGGFPGELFF.

The V call is TRBV4-1, the J call TRBJ1-2, with 10 bases lining up with TRBD1. The CDR3 runs 14 residues. The ends lost 3 bases at V and 6 bases at J; junction bases unmatched: 4. Germline assignment: CDR1 MGHRA and CDR2 YSYEKL. CDR3 region: CASSHGDRGNGYTF. Here the CDR3 DNA reads TGCGCCAGCAGCCATGGGGACAGGGGCAATGGCTACACCTTC.

This sequence joins TRBV5-6 and TRBJ2-5; possible D gene TRBD2, 6 bases. Germline V gives CDR1 SGHDT, CDR2 YYEEEE. CDR3 length: 16 residues. Trimming cost V 0 bases and J 1 base, with 13 bases left between them. The CDR3 coding sequence is TGTGCCAGCAGCTTGGGAACGGGAGTTGCCCAAGAGACCCAGTACTTC. This encodes CASSLGTGVAQETQYF.

The chain couples TRBV11-2 to TRBJ1-3; 7 bases map to TRBD1. V was pared by 5 bases and J by 1 base, with 11 bases of the junction left unmatched. The CDR3 has 17 residues. The V gene's germline CDR1 is SGHAT and CDR2 FQNNGV. Here the CDR3 reads CASSTSTGSWSGNTIYF. The CDR3 DNA reads as TGTGCCAGCAGCACCTCGACAGGGTCCTGGTCTGGAAACACCATATATTTT.

The V and J genes are TRBV7-9 and TRBJ1-1; the match to TRBD1 covers 10 bases. V lost 5 bases and J lost 1; bases outside the gene matches: 4. The CDR3 contains 15 residues. Germline values: CDR1 SEHNR, CDR2 FQNEAQ (reference sequence). The chain's CDR3 is CASSVGDRGNTEAFF. Here the CDR3 DNA reads TGTGCCAGCAGCGTCGGGGACAGGGGGAACACTGAAGCTTTCTTT.

V and J are TRBV7-2 and TRBJ2-1, with a possible D match to TRBD1 (6 bases). Deletions cut 3 bases from V and 10 bases from J, with 13 bases between. The CDR3 length is 13 residues. Germline V lookup: CDR1 SGHTA, CDR2 FQGNSA. CDR3 coding DNA: TGTGCCAGCAGCTTCCAGGGAAGGGGGGAGCAGTTCTTC. It encodes CASSFQGRGEQFF.

The V and J genes are TRBV11-1 and TRBJ1-2, with 8 nucleotides matching TRBD1. This CDR3 has 13 amino acids. Germline CDR1 is SGHAT and CDR2 is FQDESV (reference sequence). Trimming at V came to 3 bases and at J to 6 bases, leaving 3 bases not matched to a gene. The CDR3 DNA reads as TGTGCCAGCAGCTTCGCAGGGGGCGATGGCTACACCTTC. Translation gives CASSFAGGDGYTF.

As to this clone: Germline and junction disagree at one end, which may indicate a read error. The chain carries TRBV2 and TRBJ2-5; 12 positions agree with TRBD2. CDR3 size: 15 residues. Germline CDR1 and CDR2: SNHLY and FYNNEI. In nucleotides, the CDR3 is TGTGCCAGCAGGGAAGGGACTAGCGGGTGGGAGACCCAGTACTTC. This sequence encodes CASREGTSGWETQYF.